Below, 14 T cell receptor beta chains from the same sample are listed, as sequenced in a study of blood T cells in healthy people across ages. Then a second PCR, running roughly 7 to 11 cycles, was carried out with a sample-barcoded 5' primer and a J-beta primer mix. Via MiXCR, TCRdb re-called the 5' RACE reads, giving one row per CDR3 protein. Of 1,500,000 or so distinct CDR3 sequences listed, about 42% are singletons. The specimen was blood. All receptors derive from a woman younger than 30 in good health.

This clonotype was seen only a few times. The rearrangement links TRBV27 to TRBJ2-3; D ambiguous. The CDR3 has 13 residues. Trimming stripped 5 bases from V and 1 base from J, with 7 bases between. Germline CDR1 MNHEY, CDR2 SMNVEV (reference sequence). The CDR3 loop reads CASSILRTDTQYF. Here the CDR3 DNA reads TGTGCCAGCAGTATCCTCCGCACAGATACGCAGTATTTT.

This clonotype showed up just a few times. V usage is TRBV5-5 and J usage is TRBJ2-7; D is ambiguous. Germline V lookup: CDR1 SGHKS, CDR2 YYEKEE (reference sequence). CDR3 size: 14 residues. Between the trimmed V and J ends, which lost 4 bases and 4 bases, there was a span of 15 bases. The CDR3 DNA is TGTGCCAGCAGCAACTATGTGGGCGTTTACGAGCAGTACTTC. This gives the protein CASSNYVGVYEQYF.

Only a few counts were recorded for this clonotype. The rearrangement links TRBV4-1 to TRBJ2-5; 14 bases are shared with TRBD2. After removal of 3 bases from V and 2 bases from J, the junction contained 5 bases not matched to a gene. There are 17 residues in the CDR3. CDR1 MGHRA and CDR2 YSYEKL come from the germline V gene. The CDR3 loop is CASSHRLAGGLQETQYF. The CDR3 DNA sequence: TGCGCCAGCAGCCATCGACTAGCGGGGGGGTTACAAGAGACCCAGTACTTC.

V gene TRBV5-1 combines with J gene TRBJ2-3, with 7 bases identical to TRBD1. With V trimmed by 2 bases and J by 2 bases, 2 bases remained unmatched. Germline V lookup: CDR1 SGHRS, CDR2 YFSETQ. The length of the CDR3 is 14 residues. CDR3 coding DNA: TGCGCCAGCAGCTTCGGGACAGCCACAGATACGCAGTATTTT. This encodes CASSFGTATDTQYF. Full variable domain (remainder filled in from reference TRBV5-1 and TRBJ2-3): KAGVTQTPRYLIKTRGQQVTLSCSPISGHRSVSWYQQTPGQGLQFLFEYFSETQRNKGNFPGRFSGRQFSNSRSEMNVSTLELGDSALYLCASSFGTATDTQYFGPGTRLTVL.

The sample holds many counts of this clonotype. V gene TRBV29-1 combines with J gene TRBJ2-7, with no clear D. Germline-derived CDR1 and CDR2 are SQVTM and ANQGSEA. V lost 5 bases to trimming and J lost 3 bases, with 14 bases between them. This CDR3 is built from 13 residues. In DNA, the CDR3 is TGCAGCGTTCTATCCCTGGCCGACTACGAGCAGTACTTC. Protein product: CSVLSLADYEQYF.

The J gene is TRBJ2-7, the V gene TRBV20-1; 9 bases line up with TRBD2. CDR3 length: 16 residues. With 0 bases clipped from V and 7 bases from J, the junction kept 13 bases outside the gene matches. Germline values: CDR1 DFQATT, CDR2 SNEGSKA (reference sequence). The CDR3 DNA reads TGCAGTGCTAGAGAGGTTCCTAGCGGGGCATACAATGAGCAGTACTTC. This gives the protein CSAREVPSGAYNEQYF.

The rearrangement uses TRBV7-2 and TRBJ2-3; TRBD1 agrees at 7 bases. This CDR3 contains 14 residues. CDR1 and CDR2 (germline): SGHTA, FQGNSA. The J segment lost 4 bases and the V segment lost 5 bases, leaving 6 bases of the junction unmatched. CDR3 protein: CASSLGQVPDTQYF. CDR3 sequence (DNA): TGTGCCAGCAGCCTTGGACAGGTCCCAGATACGCAGTATTTT.

With respect to this clonotype: With a much larger clone just one base away, this may be a read error. This chain links TRBV11-2 with TRBJ2-7; 7 nucleotides align to TRBD1. V dropped 5 bases and J dropped 7; count of bases not matched to a gene: 14. Germline V CDR1 and CDR2: SGHAT, FQNNGV. This CDR3 is built from 15 residues. In nucleotides, the CDR3 is TGTGCCAGCAGCCTCATCCGGGACAGTTACAATGAGCAGTACTTC. Translation: CASSLIRDSYNEQYF.

This clonotype appeared a few times. This chain connects TRBV5-1 to TRBJ2-7, with D possibly matching TRBD2 (6 bases). The J call could be wrong; TRBJ2-5 is a better fit for the DNA end. Looked up from germline, CDR1 is SGHRS and CDR2 is YFSETQ. The CDR3 covers 14 residues. The CDR3 loop is CASNPGLKGETQYF. The CDR3, as DNA: TGCGCCAGCAACCCGGGACTCAAAGGGGAGACCCAGTACTTC.

This clonotype was counted a few times. The rearrangement links TRBV4-1 to TRBJ2-5; unclear D gene. CDR1 MGHRA and CDR2 YSYEKL come from the germline V gene. V gave up 3 bases and J gave up 2 bases, with 16 bases separating them. The CDR3 loop spans 16 amino acids. The CDR3 region has the DNA TGCGCCAGCAGCCACCCTAATCTGCCGGGTCAAGAGACCCAGTACTTC. Amino acid sequence: CASSHPNLPGQETQYF.

In the case of this clonotype: One end of the junction fails to match germline, which may point to a read error. This chain connects TRBV27 to TRBJ2-5; D ambiguous. CDR1 MNHEY and CDR2 SMNVEV come from the germline V gene (reference sequence). The CDR3 contains 14 residues. DNA of the CDR3: TGTGCCAGCAGCCTTCAAGGCGGTCAAGCGACCCAGTACTTC. Translation: CASSLQGGQATQYF.

The rearrangement uses TRBV3-1 and TRBJ1-2; no reliable D call. The CDR3 has 15 amino acids. Germline V lookup: CDR1 LGHDT, CDR2 YNNKEL (reference sequence). Trimming left V 4 bases short and J 4 bases short, with 16 bases between. This CDR3 is CASSRNPDGSYGYTF. Here the CDR3 DNA reads TGTGCCAGCAGCCGAAATCCGGACGGTTCCTATGGCTACACCTTC.

The chain has TRBV24-1 and TRBJ1-5; 7 positions match TRBD1. J lost 7 bases, V lost 3 bases, and 11 bases had no gene match. Germline CDR1 KGHDR, CDR2 SFDVKD. The CDR3 loop spans 16 amino acids. The CDR3 region is CATSDPRTGREQPQHF. The CDR3 DNA reads as TGTGCCACCAGTGATCCCCGGACAGGCCGGGAACAGCCCCAGCATTTT.

This chain connects TRBV29-1 to TRBJ1-6; maybe TRBD1 (5 bases). Trimming cost V 3 bases and J 7 bases, with 10 bases left between them. Per the germline V gene, CDR1 is SQVTM and CDR2 is ANQGSEA. The length of the CDR3 is 13 residues. In DNA, the CDR3 is TGCAGCGTTGAGCGGGACGGGAATTCACCCCTCCACTTT. It encodes CSVERDGNSPLHF.